This is a list of T cell receptor beta chains from one sample in a study of cytomegalovirus exposure and HLA in healthy donors. Assay used: immunoSEQ multiplex PCR; TCRdb lists only in-frame clones, some missing. The data hold over 200,000 clones, with about 78% observed a single time. What was sequenced was PBMCs. These receptor sequences come from a male donor in good health and CMV-seronegative. Both conserved end residues are part of each CDR3. Fields, in order: D gene, V gene, clone size, J gene, CDR3 DNA, CDR3 protein. The D gene is left open where the match is weak. The size entry is marked missing in some rows and otherwise reads once, few, many or a size class.

TRBD2	TRBV19	-	TRBJ2-1	TGTGCCAGTAGTATCGTGAGTAGCGGGAGGGACAATGAGCAGTTCTTC	CASSIVSSGRDNEQFF
TRBD2	TRBV7-9	-	TRBJ2-1	TGTGCCAGCAGCCCCGGGGGGAATGAGCAGTTCTTC	CASSPGGNEQFF
TRBD1	TRBV27	-	TRBJ1-5	TGTGCCAGCAGCCCACTCGGACAGGGTGAGAGATCCCAGCATTTT	CASSPLGQGERSQHF
TRBD1	TRBV9	-	TRBJ1-2	TGTGCCAGCAGCGTAGGGACAGGGGTCTATGGCTACACCTTC	CASSVGTGVYGYTF
-	TRBV5-4	-	TRBJ2-3	TGTGCCAGCAGCCCTGTCCCGGGGAACACAGATACGCAGTATTTT	CASSPVPGNTDTQYF
-	TRBV14	-	TRBJ1-2	TGTGCCAGCAGCCACAGAGGGATAAATAACTATGGCTACACCTTC	CASSHRGINNYGYTF
-	TRBV7-3	once	TRBJ2-1	TGTGCCAGCAGCTTGAAGGGGGTGGGTAGCTATGAGCAGTTCTTC	CASSLKGVGSYEQFF
TRBD2	TRBV7-6	-	TRBJ2-3	TGTGCCAGCAGCCACGAACCGGGACTAGCGGGAGGCAGACTCACAGATACGCAGTATTTT	CASSHEPGLAGGRLTDTQYF
-	TRBV19	-	TRBJ2-2	TGTGCCAGTAGTACCACAGGGTCGAACACCGGGGAGCTGTTTTTT	CASSTTGSNTGELFF
TRBD2	TRBV15	-	TRBJ2-5	TGTGCCACCAGCAGAGTAGGGAGGGCCGAAGAGACCCAGTACTTC	CATSRVGRAEETQYF
-	TRBV18	-	TRBJ1-4	TGTGCCAGCTCACCCGCTGGCCGGGTCGGTGAAAAACTGTTTTTT	CASSPAGRVGEKLFF
-	TRBV7-9	-	TRBJ1-5	TGTGCCAGCAGCCCGACGGGAGAGAATCAGCCCCAGCATTTT	CASSPTGENQPQHF
TRBD1	TRBV19	-	TRBJ2-2	TGTGCCAGTAGTTTATTGGCCCTGATTCCAGGGGGCGTCGGGGAGCTGTTTTTT	CASSLLALIPGGVGELFF
-	TRBV7-3	-	TRBJ1-2	TGTGCCAGCAGACCGGACCCGCGGAGGGGCTACACCTTC	CASRPDPRRGYTF
-	TRBV27	few	TRBJ2-5	TGTGCCAGCAGCCCTGAGGGTCAAGAGACCCAGTACTTC	CASSPEGQETQYF
TRBD2	TRBV6-5	-	TRBJ2-7	TGTGCCAGCAGACCTAGGACTAGCGGCCCCTACGAGCAGTACTTC	CASRPRTSGPYEQYF
-	TRBV10-3	-	TRBJ2-5	TGTGCCATCAGCATGGGAGGAGGGGAGACCCAGTACTTC	CAISMGGGETQYF
TRBD2	TRBV9	-	TRBJ2-3	TGTGCCAGCAGCGTAGGCCGACGGCGGGGGGTCATGTGTAATACGCAGTATTTT	CASSVGRRRGVMCNTQYF
TRBD1	TRBV7-9	-	TRBJ1-2	TGTGCCAGCAGCCCAGGACAGGGAGGAGTTAGTGACTATGGCTACACCTTC	CASSPGQGGVSDYGYTF
TRBD2	TRBV2	-	TRBJ2-1	TGTGCCAGCAGACTCACTAGCGGGGGCTACAATGAGCAGTTCTTC	CASRLTSGGYNEQFF
TRBD2	TRBV4-2	few	TRBJ2-2	TGTGCCAGCAGCCAAATTACTAGCGGAAACACCGGGGAGCTGTTTTTT	CASSQITSGNTGELFF
-	TRBV7-2	-	TRBJ2-1	TGTGCCAGCAGCTTAAAGAGAAACAATGAGCAGTTCTTC	CASSLKRNNEQFF
-	TRBV28	-	TRBJ2-7	TGTGCCAGCAGTCCTCCGGTTAGCTCTAGCGAGCAGTACTTC	CASSPPVSSSEQYF
TRBD1	TRBV7-9	-	TRBJ2-7	TGTGCCAGCAGCGGGGACAGCTTAATGAACGAGCAGTACTTC	CASSGDSLMNEQYF
TRBD1	TRBV6-5	-	TRBJ1-3	TGTGCCAGCGGACAGGGGCACGGGGCTGGAAACACCATATATTTT	CASGQGHGAGNTIYF
TRBD1	TRBV11-2	-	TRBJ1-2	TGTGCCAGCCCTCGAACCGGGACAGGGGACGGCTACACCTTC	CASPRTGTGDGYTF
-	TRBV18	-	TRBJ2-1	TGTGCCAGCTCACCACTAGAGGGTTTGAGTGAGCAGTTCTTC	CASSPLEGLSEQFF
-	TRBV7-8	-	TRBJ2-1	TGTGCCAGCAGTGGGCCGGTGCAGTTCTTC	CASSGPVQFF
-	TRBV5-8	-	TRBJ2-5	TGTGCCAGCAGCTCAAAGTACGGCCAAGAGACCCAGTACTTC	CASSSKYGQETQYF
TRBD1	TRBV19	-	TRBJ2-7	TGTGCCAGTAGTCAAGGGACAGCCTCCTACGAGCAGTACTTC	CASSQGTASYEQYF
-	TRBV5-5	-	TRBJ2-5	TGTGCCAGCAGCTTGGTGCTAGCAGGATTTGGGTACCAAGAGACCCAGTACTTC	CASSLVLAGFGYQETQYF
-	TRBV19	-	TRBJ2-3	TGTGCCAGTAGTATGCGGGCGGGCGACGATACGCAGTATTTT	CASSMRAGDDTQYF